This passage covers 29 T cell receptor beta chains from one sample sequenced in a study of cytomegalovirus exposure and HLA in healthy donors. In the PCR, 60 Vbeta and 13 Jbeta primers were used. Produced via immunoSEQ multiplex PCR; TCRdb's table is partial and in-frame only. The table records 75,000 to 95,000 clones, roughly three fifths of them present only once. Sequenced: PBMCs. These receptors all come from a woman younger than 45 in good health and CMV-seronegative.

V usage is TRBV30 and J usage is TRBJ1-5; D unclear. V was shortened by 2 bases and J by 9 bases, with 11 bases between the two germline ends. Per germline, CDR1 GTSNPN and CDR2 SVGIG (reference sequence). This CDR3 spans 12 amino acids. This CDR3 is CAWSPGQGPQHF. CDR3 DNA: TGTGCCTGGAGTCCAGGCCAAGGGCCCCAGCATTTT.

The gene calls are TRBV19 and TRBJ1-5; 7 nucleotides match TRBD1. With 9 bases clipped from V and 8 bases from J, the junction kept 7 bases outside the gene matches. CDR1 is LNHDA, CDR2 SQIVND, per germline (reference sequence). CDR3 length: 12 residues. The CDR3 spells CASTQGYEPQHF. The DNA of the CDR3 is TGTGCCAGCACACAGGGGTATGAGCCCCAGCATTTT.

This chain uses TRBV5-1 with TRBJ1-6, with 10 bases matching TRBD1. In germline, CDR1 is SGHRS, CDR2 YFSETQ. The CDR3 has 17 residues. Unmatched junction bases numbered 4, after V lost 2 bases and J lost 2 bases. The CDR3 DNA is TGCGCCAGCAGCTTAGGACAGGGGGGTACCTATAATTCACCCCTCCACTTT. Translating it yields CASSLGQGGTYNSPLHF.

The chain is built from TRBV10-2 and TRBJ2-1; D not certain. The CDR3 has 15 amino acids. V was pared by 4 bases and J by 3 bases, with 13 bases between. Germline V lookup: CDR1 WSHSY, CDR2 SAAADI. The CDR3 bases are TGCGCCAGCAGTGCACCAGCGACCGTCTACAATGAGCAGTTCTTC. This encodes CASSAPATVYNEQFF.

The chain employs TRBV10-3 and TRBJ2-7; possible D gene TRBD1, 7 bases. CDR1 ENHRY and CDR2 SYGVKD come from the germline V gene. CDR3 size: 16 residues. V lost 2 bases, J lost 1 base, and 15 bases lay in between. This CDR3 reads CAISEPGGLRSYEQYF. The DNA of the CDR3 is TGTGCCATCAGTGAGCCAGGGGGGCTTAGGTCCTACGAGCAGTACTTC.

The chain uses TRBV7-9 and TRBJ1-2, with 10 bases identical to TRBD1. Germline CDR1 is SEHNR and CDR2 is FQNEAQ (reference sequence). The CDR3 extends over 15 amino acids. The junction had 4 bases not matched to a gene; V was cut back by 1 base and J by 5 bases. CDR3 protein: CASSLGQGARYGYTF. The CDR3 DNA sequence: TGTGCCAGCAGCTTAGGACAGGGGGCGAGGTATGGCTACACCTTC.

The chain joins TRBV13 to TRBJ1-6; 9 bases are shared with TRBD1. The J segment lost 14 bases and the V segment lost 3 bases, leaving 14 bases of the junction unmatched. The CDR3 totals 16 residues. Germline values: CDR1 PRHDT, CDR2 FYEKMQ (reference sequence). The CDR3, as DNA: TGTGCCAGCAGCTTTACCTGGACAGGGGTCGTGAGCACCCTCCACTTT. Amino acids: CASSFTWTGVVSTLHF.

This chain connects TRBV10-3 to TRBJ2-7, with 10 bases fitting TRBD2. Germline V lookup: CDR1 ENHRY, CDR2 SYGVKD. The CDR3 is 14 residues long. V gave up 6 bases and J gave up 0 bases; unmatched junction bases: 2. The CDR3 here is CAISGLADSYEQYF. The CDR3 bases are TGTGCCATCAGCGGACTAGCGGACTCCTACGAGCAGTACTTC.

This rearrangement joins TRBV6-4 to TRBJ1-2; D is perhaps TRBD1 (6 bases). Germline V gene lookup returns CDR1 MRHNA and CDR2 SNTAGT. Trimming removed 0 bases from V and 9 bases from J, with 11 bases in between. The CDR3 has 13 amino acids. The CDR3 region has the DNA TGTGCCAGCAGTGACTCTGGGGGCCTGAGCTACACCTTC. Translated: CASSDSGGLSYTF.

The genes are TRBV5-1 and TRBJ2-3, with a possible D match to TRBD2 (6 bases). The germline CDR1 and CDR2 sequences are SGHRS and YFSETQ. The germline V and J ends were trimmed by 7 bases and 6 bases, with 18 bases remaining between them. The CDR3 runs to 14 residues. The CDR3 DNA sequence: TGCGCCAGCGCCCGCGGGGCCGCGGGGGATACGCAGTATTTT. Translation: CASARGAAGDTQYF.

The gene calls are TRBV6-1 and TRBJ2-7, with 8 nucleotides matching TRBD1. J was trimmed by 4 bases and V by 3 bases; bases with no gene match: 8. The CDR3 totals 15 residues. CDR1 is MNHNS and CDR2 is SASEGT in the germline V gene. This CDR3 is CASSEDRVVGYEQYF. CDR3 nucleotides: TGTGCCAGCAGTGAGGACAGGGTAGTCGGTTACGAGCAGTACTTC.

V usage is TRBV6-1 and J usage is TRBJ2-7; D may be TRBD2 (6 bases). From germline, CDR1 is MNHNS and CDR2 SASEGT. With 4 bases removed from V and 0 bases from J, the gap between germline ends came to 13 bases. The CDR3 totals 15 residues. For the CDR3, the DNA is TGTGCCAGCAGTGTGGGGGGTTCAAACTCCTACGAGCAGTACTTC. Translated: CASSVGGSNSYEQYF.

The V call is TRBV27, the J call TRBJ2-7, with TRBD1 matching 7 bases. From germline, CDR1 is MNHEY and CDR2 SMNVEV (reference sequence). Trimming at V came to 3 bases and at J to 2 bases, leaving 16 bases not matched to a gene. CDR3 length equals 18 residues. CDR3 region: CASSFYRGAIAHTYEQYF. The CDR3 DNA reads as TGTGCCAGCAGTTTTTACAGGGGCGCCATAGCCCATACCTACGAGCAGTACTTC.

The gene calls are TRBV9 and TRBJ1-5; TRBD1 is a possible D gene (5 bases). From germline, CDR1 is SGDLS and CDR2 YYNGEE. Trimming took 0 bases from V and 5 from J, leaving 12 bases between them. The length of the CDR3 is 15 residues. CDR3 sequence (DNA): TGTGCCAGCAGCGTAGGGTTTAGGGGTCATCAGCCCCAGCATTTT. Amino acids: CASSVGFRGHQPQHF.

This chain links TRBV11-1 with TRBJ2-7; TRBD1 agrees at 7 bases. CDR3 length equals 15 residues. Losses at the gene ends were 5 bases for V and 0 bases for J; bases not matched to a gene: 7. Germline values: CDR1 SGHAT, CDR2 FQDESV (reference sequence). The CDR3 reads CASSQIAGGSYEQYF. The CDR3 region has the DNA TGTGCCAGCAGCCAAATTGCAGGGGGCTCCTACGAGCAGTACTTC.

The V call is TRBV5-1, the J call TRBJ2-3; 10 bases are shared with TRBD2. The CDR3 is 13 residues long. Looked up from germline, CDR1 is SGHRS and CDR2 is YFSETQ. Trimming removed 10 bases from V and 1 base from J; junction bases left unmatched: 3. The chain's CDR3 is CASGTSGTDTQYF. The DNA for the CDR3 is TGCGCCTCAGGGACTAGCGGCACAGATACGCAGTATTTT.

This clone showed up just once. The chain combines TRBV5-1 with TRBJ2-5; either TRBD1 or TRBD2 may supply D (5 bases each). TRBJ2-7 explains the end of the DNA better; the J call may be wrong. In germline, CDR1 is SGHRS, CDR2 YFSETQ. There are 13 residues in the CDR3. CDR3 DNA sequence: TGCGCCAGCAGCTTGGGAGGGGACTACGAGCAGTACTTC. Protein sequence: CASSLGGDYEQYF.

J is TRBJ2-5 and V is TRBV7-2; the match to TRBD1 covers 10 bases. The CDR3 is 17 amino acids. From germline, CDR1 is SGHTA and CDR2 FQGNSA. J lost 8 bases, V lost 5 bases, and 17 bases had no gene match. CDR3 protein: CASSLDGGGTGDLTQYF. CDR3 DNA: TGTGCCAGCAGCCTCGACGGGGGGGGGACAGGGGACCTCACCCAGTACTTC.

The rearrangement links TRBV29-1 to TRBJ2-7; 10 bases fit TRBD1. The CDR3 length is 15 residues. V gave up 2 bases and J gave up 5 bases; unmatched junction bases: 9. The V gene's germline CDR1 is SQVTM and CDR2 ANQGSEA. The CDR3 DNA is TGCAGCGTTGAATTGGGGGGGACAGGGGAGCACGAGCAGTACTTC. Amino acids: CSVELGGTGEHEQYF.

The chain joins TRBV29-1 to TRBJ1-5; D is possibly TRBD1 (5 bases). Trimming removed 6 bases from V and 1 base from J, with 19 bases in between. The germline gives CDR1 SQVTM, CDR2 ANQGSEA. This CDR3 is built from 16 residues. The CDR3 DNA is TGCAGCGTGAGCGGGACCCCCGAAGGGAGCAATCAGCCCCAGCATTTT. As protein: CSVSGTPEGSNQPQHF.

The table lists this clone with a few counts. The chain carries TRBV10-2 and TRBJ1-1; perhaps TRBD1 as D (5 bases). Germline V gene data show CDR1 as WSHSY and CDR2 as SAAADI. The CDR3 consists of 13 residues. Trimming stripped 11 bases from V and 5 bases from J, with 18 bases between. The DNA of the CDR3 is TGCGCCGTACAGAGGGGACTGCCAACTGAAGCTTTCTTT. Residues: CAVQRGLPTEAFF.

J is TRBJ2-5 and V is TRBV10-1, with TRBD1 matching over 9 bases. Germline CDR1 WNHNN, CDR2 SYGVQD (reference sequence). The CDR3 consists of 13 residues. J gave up 5 bases and V 6 bases, and 4 bases lay outside the gene matches. CDR3: CASSRGQGETQYF. As DNA, the CDR3 is TGCGCCAGCAGCCGGGGACAGGGCGAGACCCAGTACTTC.

As concerns this clone: Other DNA sequences in the same sample also yield this CDR3. This rearrangement joins TRBV9 to TRBJ2-1, with 8 positions matching TRBD2. J lost 0 bases, V lost 1 base, and 0 bases had no gene match. The CDR3 totals 15 residues. The germline V gene has CDR1 SGDLS and CDR2 YYNGEE. Here the CDR3 DNA reads TGTGCCAGCAGCGTAAGCGGGAGCTCCTACAATGAGCAGTTCTTC. Protein product: CASSVSGSSYNEQFF.

The chain uses TRBV19 and TRBJ1-2, with a possible D match to TRBD1 (5 bases). The V gene lost 4 bases and the J gene lost 3 bases, with 12 bases spanning the gap. There are 14 residues in the CDR3. The germline V gene has CDR1 LNHDA and CDR2 SQIVND (reference sequence). CDR3 loop: CASSTLGAYYGYTF. For the CDR3, the DNA is TGTGCCAGTAGTACCCTAGGGGCTTACTATGGCTACACCTTC.

J is TRBJ1-2 and V is TRBV7-9; D remains unclear. The CDR3 consists of 14 residues. V lost 2 bases and J 5 bases, leaving 12 bases between the germline ends. CDR1 SEHNR and CDR2 FQNEAQ come from the germline V gene (reference sequence). DNA of the CDR3: TGTGCCAGCAGCTTATCTGCGGGTATTTATGGCTACACCTTC. Protein: CASSLSAGIYGYTF.

This chain links TRBV6-5 with TRBJ2-1; 7 bases map to TRBD2. This CDR3 has 14 residues. CDR1 and CDR2 (germline): MNHEY, SVGAGI. The ends lost 0 bases at V and 7 bases at J; junction bases unmatched: 3. For the CDR3, the DNA is TGTGCCAGCAGTTACTCGACCGGGAGGAATGAGCAGTTCTTC. Encoded protein: CASSYSTGRNEQFF.

The chain couples TRBV4-2 to TRBJ2-7; 10 bases align to TRBD2. Per germline, CDR1 LGHNA and CDR2 YNFKEQ. Trimming cost V 2 bases and J 5 bases; bases outside gene matches: 6. This CDR3 spans 15 amino acids. Here the CDR3 reads CASSQQVAGGNEQYF. CDR3 nucleotide sequence: TGTGCCAGCAGCCAACAGGTAGCGGGAGGCAACGAGCAGTACTTC.

The chain combines TRBV27 with TRBJ2-7; 7 bases match TRBD1. J lost 3 bases, V lost 10 bases, and 6 bases had no gene match. CDR3 length: 12 amino acids. Looked up from germline, CDR1 is MNHEY and CDR2 is SMNVEV (reference sequence). This CDR3 reads CATRTGVYEQYF. The CDR3 DNA sequence: TGTGCCACCAGAACAGGGGTCTACGAGCAGTACTTC.

The V and J genes are TRBV7-9 and TRBJ2-1; tentatively, D is TRBD2 (5 bases). Germline CDR1 is SEHNR and CDR2 is FQNEAQ (reference sequence). This CDR3 has 18 amino acids. Trimming removed 5 bases at V and 4 bases at J, with 24 bases between. The CDR3 DNA is TGTGCCAGCAGCCCCGTGGGGTACAAAGCGGAGTCGTACAATGAGCAGTTCTTC. Its translation is CASSPVGYKAESYNEQFF.